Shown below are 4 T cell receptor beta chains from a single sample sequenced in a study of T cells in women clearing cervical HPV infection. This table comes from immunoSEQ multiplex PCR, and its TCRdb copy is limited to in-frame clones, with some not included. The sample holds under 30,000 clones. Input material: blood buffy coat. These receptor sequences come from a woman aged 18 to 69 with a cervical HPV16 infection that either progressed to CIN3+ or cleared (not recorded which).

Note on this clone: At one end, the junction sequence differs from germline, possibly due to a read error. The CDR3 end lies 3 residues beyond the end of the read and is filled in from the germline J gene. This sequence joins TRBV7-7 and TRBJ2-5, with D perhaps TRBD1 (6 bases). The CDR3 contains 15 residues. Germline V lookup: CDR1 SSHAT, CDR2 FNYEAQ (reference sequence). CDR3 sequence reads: CASSSLGGRSETQYF. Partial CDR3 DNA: TGTGCTAGCAGCTCCTTAGGGGGTCGCAGCGAGACC. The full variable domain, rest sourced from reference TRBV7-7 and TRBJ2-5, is GAGVSQSPRYKVTKRGQDVTLRCDPISSHATLYWYQQALGQGPEFLTYFNYEAQPDKSGLPSDRFSAERPEGSISTLTIQRTEQRDSAMYRCASSSLGGRSETQYFGPGTRLLVL.

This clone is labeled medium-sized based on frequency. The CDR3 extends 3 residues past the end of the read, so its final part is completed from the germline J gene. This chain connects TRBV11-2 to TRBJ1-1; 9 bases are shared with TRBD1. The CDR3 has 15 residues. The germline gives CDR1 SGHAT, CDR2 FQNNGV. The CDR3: CASSPGQGWLKEAFF. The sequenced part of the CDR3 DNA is TGTGCCAGCAGCCCGGGACAGGGTTGGCTAAAGGAG.

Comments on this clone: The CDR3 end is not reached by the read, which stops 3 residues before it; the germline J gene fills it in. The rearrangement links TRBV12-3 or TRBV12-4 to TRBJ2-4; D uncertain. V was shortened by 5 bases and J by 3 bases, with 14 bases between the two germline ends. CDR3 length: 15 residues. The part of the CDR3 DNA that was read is TGTGCCAGCAGTCCCCTGGGCACGAACAAAAACATT. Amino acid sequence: CASSPLGTNKNI. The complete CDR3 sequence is CASSPLGTNKNIQYF.

The CDR3 DNA, read in part, is TGTGCCATCCAGGACAGGGCCAAGGGTGGGAATGAG. This gives the protein CAIQDRAKGGNE. In full, the CDR3 reads CAIQDRAKGGNEQFF. The chain links TRBV10-3 to TRBJ2-1; 8 bases match TRBD1. The read ends 3 residues shy of where the CDR3 ends; the end is completed using the germline J gene. V lost 8 bases to trimming and J lost 7 bases; unmatched junction nucleotides: 13. This CDR3 contains 15 residues. The germline V gene has CDR1 ENHRY and CDR2 SYGVKD.